This T cell receptor (beta chain) was profiled in a study of T-cell memory formation after mild COVID-19. TCRdb reprocessed the 5' RACE reads via MiXCR and lists one record per CDR3 protein. The table records 250,000 to 300,000 distinct CDR3 sequences, about a sixth of them present only once. The table lists this clonotype with a few counts. V gave up 1 base and J gave up 1 base, with 1 base separating them. CDR1 and CDR2 from the germline V gene are LGHDT and YNNKEL (reference sequence). The CDR3 totals 13 residues. The source material was PBMCs or a T cell subset sorted from them (not recorded which). The receptor was isolated from a man younger than 35 who had mild COVID-19 (a few samples of this study predate the infection). Cell type and time point are not known. This sequence joins TRBV3-1 and TRBJ2-2; D remains ambiguous. The CDR3 nucleotides are TGTGCCAGCAGCCAAGGGAACACCGGGGAGCTGTTTTTT. Translation: CASSQGNTGELFF. The full variable domain, its missing parts supplied by reference TRBV3-1 and TRBJ2-2, is DTAVSQTPKYLVTQMGNDKSIKCEQNLGHDTMYWYKQDSKKFLKIMFSYNNKELIINETVPNRFSPKSPDKAHLNLHINSLELGDSAVYFCASSQGNTGELFFGEGSRLTVL.